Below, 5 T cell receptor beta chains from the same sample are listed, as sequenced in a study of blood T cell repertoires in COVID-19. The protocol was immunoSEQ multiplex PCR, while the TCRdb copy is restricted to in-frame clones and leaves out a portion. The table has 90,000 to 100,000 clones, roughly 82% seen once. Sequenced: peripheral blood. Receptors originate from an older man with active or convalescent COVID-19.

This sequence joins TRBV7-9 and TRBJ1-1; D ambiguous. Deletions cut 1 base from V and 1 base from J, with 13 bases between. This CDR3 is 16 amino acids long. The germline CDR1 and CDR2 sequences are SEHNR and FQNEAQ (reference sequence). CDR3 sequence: CASSLVSGDQNTEAFF. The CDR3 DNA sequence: TGTGCCAGCAGCTTAGTGTCCGGGGATCAGAACACTGAAGCTTTCTTT. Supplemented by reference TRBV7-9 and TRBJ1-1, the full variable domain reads DTGVSQNPRHKITKRGQNVTFRCDPISEHNRLYWYRQTLGQGPEFLTYFQNEAQLEKSRLLSDRFSAERPKGSFSTLEIQRTEQGDSAMYLCASSLVSGDQNTEAFFGQGTRLTVV.

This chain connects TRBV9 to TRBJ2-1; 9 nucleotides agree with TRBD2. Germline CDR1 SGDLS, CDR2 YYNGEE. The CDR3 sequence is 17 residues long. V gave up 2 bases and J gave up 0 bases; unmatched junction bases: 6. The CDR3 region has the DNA TGTGCCAGCAGCGTCTTGAGCGGGGGGCCCTCCTACAATGAGCAGTTCTTC. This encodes CASSVLSGGPSYNEQFF.

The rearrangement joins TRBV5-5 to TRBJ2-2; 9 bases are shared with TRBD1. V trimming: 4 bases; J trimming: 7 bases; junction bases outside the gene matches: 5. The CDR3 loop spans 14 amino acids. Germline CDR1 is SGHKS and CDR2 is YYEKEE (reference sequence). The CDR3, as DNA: TGTGCCAGCAGCAGGGACAGGGCGAGCGGGGAGCTGTTTTTT. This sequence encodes CASSRDRASGELFF. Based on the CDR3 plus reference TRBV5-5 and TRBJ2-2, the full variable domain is DAGVTQSPTHLIKTRGQQVTLRCSPISGHKSVSWYQQVLGQGPQFIFQYYEKEERGRGNFPDRFSARQFPNYSSELNVNALLLGDSALYLCASSRDRASGELFFGEGSRLTVL.

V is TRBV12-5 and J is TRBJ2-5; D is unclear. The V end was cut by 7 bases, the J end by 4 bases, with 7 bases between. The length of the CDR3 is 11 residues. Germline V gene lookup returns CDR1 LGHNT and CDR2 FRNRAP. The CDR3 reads CASAARETQYF. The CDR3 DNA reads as TGTGCTAGTGCTGCTAGAGAGACCCAGTACTTC. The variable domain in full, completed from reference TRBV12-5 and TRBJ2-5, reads DARVTQTPRHKVTEMGQEVTMRCQPILGHNTVFWYRQTMMQGLELLAYFRNRAPLDDSGMPKDRFSAEMPDATLATLKIQPSEPRDSAVYFCASAARETQYFGPGTRLLVL.

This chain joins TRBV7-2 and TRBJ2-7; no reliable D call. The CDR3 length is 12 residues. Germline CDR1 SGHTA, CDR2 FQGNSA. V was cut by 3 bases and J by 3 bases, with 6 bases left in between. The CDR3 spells CASSFLLYEQYF. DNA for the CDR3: TGTGCCAGCAGCTTTCTTCTCTACGAGCAGTACTTC.